One sample yielded the 21 T cell receptor delta chains listed below, sequenced in a study of gamma-delta chains in newborns, infants, children. TCRdb re-identified clones in the reads via CATT. The data hold about 2,500 delta-chain clones, with about 9.6% observed a single time. Sequenced input: blood. Receptor source: a child who was a newborn, infant or young child, either healthy, febrile or measles-vaccinated (not recorded which).

To note about this clone: The germline gene is not matched at one end of the junction; a read error may be the cause. The rearrangement uses TRDV2 and TRDJ1, with D maybe TRDD3 (5 bases). The length of the CDR3 is 13 residues. Germline CDR1 is GEAIGNYY and CDR2 is EKD. CDR3 DNA sequence: TGTGCCACCGGGAGGGGGTACACCGATAACCTCATCTTT. This sequence encodes CATGRGYTDNLIF.

This clone showed up just a few times. A far larger clone is off by one base, so a read error is likely. The same CDR3 arises from other DNA sequences in this sample as well. The chain is built from TRDV2 and TRDJ3, with 7 bases lining up with TRDD3. The junction had 9 bases not matched to a gene; V was cut back by 0 bases and J by 2 bases. This CDR3 contains 19 residues. The V gene's germline CDR1 is GEAIGNYY and CDR2 EKD. In nucleotides, the CDR3 is TGTGCCTGTGACACCGTGTCTGGGGGGTACGCCTGGGACACCCGACAGATGTTTTTC. As protein: CACDTVSGGYAWDTRQMFF.

The chain combines TRDV2 with TRDJ3; 9 bases are shared with TRDD3. The V segment lost 2 bases and the J segment 4 bases; nucleotides outside the gene matches: 8. Germline CDR1 and CDR2: GEAIGNYY and EKD. There are 18 residues in the CDR3. The CDR3 bases are TGTGCCTGTGACATCGTACTAGGGGATACGTGGGACACCCGACAGATGTTTTTC. It codes for CACDIVLGDTWDTRQMFF.

This clone has a handful of counts. With a much larger clone just one base away, this may be a read error. The same CDR3 arises from other DNA sequences in this sample as well. The chain recombines TRDV1 with TRDJ1, with 9 nucleotides matching TRDD3. Germline V gene lookup returns CDR1 TSWWSYY and CDR2 QGS. The CDR3 loop spans 19 amino acids. The CDR3 bases are TGTGCTCTTGGGGTTTCTACGGGCTGGGGGATGAGGTACACTGATAAACTCATCTTT. Translation: CALGVSTGWGMRYTDKLIF.

The sample holds a few counts of this clone. This DNA's translation differs at residue 7 from TCRdb's protein, which comes from a much larger clone; a read error is likely, and the protein shown is translated from the DNA. V gene TRDV2 combines with J gene TRDJ3; 7 positions match TRDD3. The CDR3 covers 18 residues. V gave up 3 bases and J gave up 1 base; unmatched junction bases: 8. The germline CDR1 and CDR2 sequences are GEAIGNYY and EKD. CDR3 loop: CACDPVIGGSWDTRQMFF. The CDR3 coding sequence is TGTGCCTGTGACCCGGTTATTGGGGGATCCTGGGACACCCGACAGATGTTTTTC.

In this sample, this clone is medium-sized. V gene TRDV1 combines with J gene TRDJ1, with 9 bases fitting TRDD2. Germline assignment: CDR1 TSWWSYY and CDR2 QGS. This CDR3 comprises 18 residues. J lost 10 bases, V lost 8 bases, and 26 bases had no gene match. The CDR3 loop is CALTSFGLPTLTGDSLIF. CDR3 bases: TGTGCTCTTACGTCTTTCGGCCTTCCTACGTTAACGGGGGATTCACTCATCTTT.

By its share, this clone is large. Different DNA sequences within this sample yield the same CDR3. The chain combines TRDV2 with TRDJ3; 11 nucleotides match TRDD3. The length of the CDR3 is 20 residues. Per germline, CDR1 GEAIGNYY and CDR2 EKD. The junction had 6 bases not matched to a gene; V was cut back by 0 bases and J by 0 bases. DNA of the CDR3: TGTGCCTGTGACACCTTGCTACTGGGGGATAGCTCCTGGGACACCCGACAGATGTTTTTC. As protein: CACDTLLLGDSSWDTRQMFF.

By its share, this clone is large. Other DNA sequences within the sample encode an identical CDR3. The V gene is TRDV2, the J gene TRDJ1, with 11 nucleotides matching TRDD3. This CDR3 is built from 15 residues. Germline assignment: CDR1 GEAIGNYY and CDR2 EKD. The V and J ends lost 6 bases and 2 bases, in that order; junction bases with no gene match: 7. CDR3 coding DNA: TGTGCCTGTCTGTACTGGGGGATAACGACCGATAAACTCATCTTT. Residues: CACLYWGITTDKLIF.

On this clone: Other DNA variants within this sample encode the same CDR3. The V call is TRDV1, the J call TRDJ1, with 9 bases matching TRDD3. There are 17 residues in the CDR3. The junction had 5 bases not matched to a gene; V was cut back by 0 bases and J by 0 bases. From germline, CDR1 is TSWWSYY and CDR2 QGS. CDR3 amino acids: CALGELRPGGYTDKLIF. CDR3 coding DNA: TGTGCTCTTGGGGAACTCCGTCCTGGGGGATACACCGATAAACTCATCTTT.

The chain couples TRDV2 to TRDJ1, with a tentative D call TRDD3 (6 bases). Trimming pared 9 bases from V and 0 bases from J, leaving 13 bases between. Germline CDR1 GEAIGNYY, CDR2 EKD. The CDR3 spans 13 residues. CDR3 sequence (DNA): TGTGCCACAGTGGGGATGTACACCGATAAACTCATCTTT. Its translation: CATVGMYTDKLIF.

This clone appeared a few times. A read error may be the cause here, since a much bigger clone is one base away. This sample also contains other DNA sequences that code for the same CDR3. The chain has TRDV1 and TRDJ1; D ambiguous. V was shortened by 3 bases and J by 0 bases, with 20 bases between the two germline ends. CDR3 length: 18 residues. The V gene's germline CDR1 is TSWWSYY and CDR2 QGS. CDR3 DNA: TGTGCTCTTGGGGAGCTTATACCTAGCGATCCGTACACCGATAAACTCATCTTT. It is translated as CALGELIPSDPYTDKLIF.

Concerning this clone itself: A much larger clone differs by one base, so this may be a read error. Within the sample, other DNA sequences also encode this same CDR3. The V call is TRDV2, the J call TRDJ1, with 7 bases matching TRDD3. CDR1 and CDR2 (germline): GEAIGNYY, EKD. The length of the CDR3 is 20 residues. V lost 0 bases, J lost 5 bases, and 23 bases stayed unmatched. The CDR3 nucleotides are TGTGCCTGTGACACCGTGGGGTCTGGGGGCTTACGAGGTAAAACTGATAAACTCATCTTT. It yields the protein CACDTVGSGGLRGKTDKLIF.

This clone is labeled as medium-sized. This same CDR3 is encoded by further DNA sequences in the sample. V gene TRDV2 combines with J gene TRDJ3; TRDD3 matches at 13 bases. The ends lost 0 bases at V and 1 base at J; junction bases unmatched: 5. The CDR3 extends over 20 amino acids. CDR1 and CDR2 (germline): GEAIGNYY, EKD. The CDR3 DNA reads TGTGCCTGTGACACCGTACTGGGGGATACGAGGTCCTGGGACACCCGACAGATGTTTTTC. Protein: CACDTVLGDTRSWDTRQMFF.

In its sample, this clone is medium-sized. Other DNA sequences in this specimen translate into the identical CDR3. CDR3 DNA sequence: TGTGCCATACTGGGGGCTACCGATAAACTCATCTTT. As protein: CAILGATDKLIF. The chain combines TRDV2 with TRDJ1; TRDD3 matches at 8 bases. The CDR3 sequence is 12 residues long. Germline V gene data show CDR1 as GEAIGNYY and CDR2 as EKD. The junction had 4 bases not matched to a gene; V was cut back by 9 bases and J by 2 bases.

Note on this clone: A far bigger clonotype differs at one base, so this is likely a read error. Other DNA sequences from this sample encode an identical CDR3 as well. The CDR3 loop is CACDSLSSWDTRQMFF. CDR3 DNA sequence: TGCGCCTGTGACAGCCTCAGCTCCTGGGACACCCGACAGATGTTTTTC. This chain uses TRDV2 with TRDJ3, with D hard to call. Germline V gene sequence: CDR1 GEAIGNYY, CDR2 EKD. The CDR3 length is 16 residues.

The chain combines TRDV2 with TRDJ1; 13 bases are a match to TRDD3. Germline loops: CDR1 GEAIGNYY, CDR2 EKD. This CDR3 has 19 residues. The V and J ends lost 1 base and 2 bases, in that order; junction bases with no gene match: 12. CDR3 sequence (DNA): TGTGCCTGTGACACACTTCCTACTGGGGGATACGGCGTTACCGATAAACTCATCTTT. Its protein product is CACDTLPTGGYGVTDKLIF.

This clone was detected only a few times. A much larger clonotype is one base distant, so this may be a read error. The chain has TRDV2 and TRDJ3; 11 nucleotides align to TRDD3. CDR1 is GEAIGNYY, CDR2 EKD, per germline. J lost 0 bases, V lost 2 bases, and 8 bases had no gene match. This CDR3 has 20 amino acids. DNA of the CDR3: TGTGCCTGTGACAGCGGCTGGGGGATACAAAACTCCTGGGACACCCGACAGATGTTTTTC. This sequence encodes CACDSGWGIQNSWDTRQMFF.

This clone turned up a few times. This may be a read error: a much more frequent sequence differs by one nucleotide. The V gene is TRDV1, the J gene TRDJ1; TRDD3 agrees at 11 bases. V shed 1 base, J shed 0 bases, and the junction held 25 bases outside the gene matches. The CDR3 loop spans 24 amino acids. Germline-derived CDR1 and CDR2 are TSWWSYY and QGS. In nucleotides, the CDR3 is TGTGCTCTTGGGGAACACCTTCCATGGCCTTCCTACATCTGGGGGATACTACACACCGATAAACTCATCTTT. Protein sequence: CALGEHLPWPSYIWGILHTDKLIF.

With respect to this clone: The sample contains more than one DNA sequence encoding this CDR3. The chain uses TRDV2 and TRDJ2; 8 nucleotides line up with TRDD3. Germline-derived CDR1 and CDR2 are GEAIGNYY and EKD. The CDR3 length is 12 residues. V shed 9 bases and J 3 bases; nucleotides not matched to a gene: 2. The CDR3 nucleotides read TGTGCCACCTGGGGGATGACAGCACAACTCTTCTTT. This translates into CATWGMTAQLFF.

This clone was seen a few times. This rearrangement joins TRDV2 to TRDJ3; 13 bases map to TRDD3. Germline V gene lookup returns CDR1 GEAIGNYY and CDR2 EKD. V was clipped by 9 bases and J by 0 bases; unmatched bases: 7. The CDR3 runs 18 residues. The DNA for the CDR3 is TGTGCCATACTGGGGGATACGCGGAGCTCCTGGGACACCCGACAGATGTTTTTC. Translating gives CAILGDTRSSWDTRQMFF.

In its sample, this clone is medium-sized. Other nucleotide sequences from this sample produce the same CDR3. The V and J genes are TRDV1 and TRDJ1; 7 nucleotides match TRDD3. Looked up from germline, CDR1 is TSWWSYY and CDR2 is QGS. This CDR3 is built from 17 residues. J gave up 0 bases and V 2 bases, and 9 bases lay outside the gene matches. CDR3: CALGENSPGGYTDKLIF. Here the CDR3 DNA reads TGTGCTCTTGGGGAAAATAGCCCTGGGGGGTACACCGATAAACTCATCTTT.